This is a list of T cell receptor beta chains from one sample in a study of T cells expressing NK-cell markers. TCRdb re-analyzed the 5' RACE reads; it lists each CDR3 protein once, without DNA. The sample includes about 550,000 distinct CDR3 sequences. Sequenced: blood T cells: a sorted CD56 or NKG2C T cell subset, CD4+ or CD8+ T cells, or bulk PBMC T cells (not recorded which). The receptors shown here come from a young man in good health. Both conserved end residues are part of each CDR3.

J gene: TRBJ1-1; V gene: TRBV3-1; CDR3 protein: CASSQKTGATEAFF
J gene: TRBJ1-6; V gene: TRBV5-5; CDR3 protein: CASSPETGEDNSPLHF
J gene: TRBJ2-1; V gene: TRBV10-3; CDR3 protein: CAISETAFEQFF
J gene: TRBJ1-1; V gene: TRBV4-1; CDR3 protein: CASSQDSENTEAFF
J gene: TRBJ2-2; V gene: TRBV5-1; CDR3 protein: CASSLFGTGELFF
J gene: TRBJ2-5; V gene: TRBV21-1; CDR3 protein: CASSKYGTQYF
J gene: TRBJ2-1; V gene: TRBV5-1; CDR3 protein: CASSQSVGYNEQFF
J gene: TRBJ2-3; V gene: TRBV7-2; CDR3 protein: CASSLGQGAVNKYF
J gene: TRBJ2-5; V gene: TRBV7-8; CDR3 protein: CASSQRGGLSKPETQYF
J gene: TRBJ1-1; V gene: TRBV29-1; CDR3 protein: CSVAERTGNTEAFF
J gene: TRBJ1-4; V gene: TRBV7-2; CDR3 protein: CASSLVRDRDEKLFF
J gene: TRBJ1-3; V gene: TRBV4-1; CDR3 protein: CASKGRNTIYF
J gene: TRBJ2-1; V gene: TRBV6-1; CDR3 protein: CASSEGRFSGRPWGGEQFF
J gene: TRBJ1-5; V gene: TRBV12-3/TRBV12-4; CDR3 protein: CASSLQGGSNQPQHF
J gene: TRBJ2-3; V gene: TRBV6-5; CDR3 protein: CASSYRRDRGADTQYF
J gene: TRBJ1-2; V gene: TRBV29-1; CDR3 protein: CSVPGALYGYTF
J gene: TRBJ2-3; V gene: TRBV20-1; CDR3 protein: CSAGDRGKSTDTQYF
J gene: TRBJ2-5; V gene: TRBV5-1; CDR3 protein: CASSPWTRRETQYF
J gene: TRBJ2-1; V gene: TRBV15; CDR3 protein: CATSRGLAEQFF
J gene: TRBJ2-3; V gene: TRBV7-2; CDR3 protein: CASSDLEGPYSDTQYF
J gene: TRBJ2-5; V gene: TRBV11-2; CDR3 protein: CASSSPGAEWETQYF
J gene: TRBJ2-7; V gene: TRBV28; CDR3 protein: CASSPVRDPRSAQYF
J gene: TRBJ1-2; V gene: TRBV20-1; CDR3 protein: CSAFLGGVAGNYGYTF
J gene: TRBJ2-2; V gene: TRBV12-3/TRBV12-4; CDR3 protein: CASSLVGLAGELFF
J gene: TRBJ2-1; V gene: TRBV30; CDR3 protein: CAWSVALGGASPYNEQFF
J gene: TRBJ2-6; V gene: TRBV6-5; CDR3 protein: CARDRGRSGANVLTF
J gene: TRBJ1-2; V gene: TRBV12-3/TRBV12-4; CDR3 protein: CASSLGVGGRYTF
J gene: TRBJ2-3; V gene: TRBV28; CDR3 protein: CASSLNPGLAADTQYF
J gene: TRBJ2-6; V gene: TRBV3-1; CDR3 protein: CASSYLAANSGANVLTF
J gene: TRBJ1-6; V gene: TRBV12-3/TRBV12-4; CDR3 protein: CASSFNRVSPLHF
J gene: TRBJ2-5; V gene: TRBV27; CDR3 protein: CASSTPGGLWGETQYF
J gene: TRBJ2-7; V gene: TRBV28; CDR3 protein: CASEKGSYEQYF
J gene: TRBJ2-1; V gene: TRBV4-3; CDR3 protein: CASSQDGRGSYNEQFF
J gene: TRBJ2-1; V gene: TRBV20-1; CDR3 protein: CSATKLAVSDEQFF
J gene: TRBJ2-6; V gene: TRBV29-1; CDR3 protein: CSAWDTRSGANVLTF
J gene: TRBJ2-1; V gene: TRBV4-1; CDR3 protein: CASSQVAGTSSNEQFF
J gene: TRBJ2-3; V gene: TRBV5-5; CDR3 protein: CASSLEQHTDTQYF
J gene: TRBJ2-2; V gene: TRBV5-1; CDR3 protein: CASSRGASGNTGELFF
J gene: TRBJ2-7; V gene: TRBV4-3; CDR3 protein: CASSQTWVSGSEQYF
J gene: TRBJ2-2; V gene: TRBV4-2; CDR3 protein: CASSQSNTGELFF
J gene: TRBJ2-3; V gene: TRBV5-5; CDR3 protein: CASSRTWGGTDTQYF
J gene: TRBJ1-2; V gene: TRBV20-1; CDR3 protein: CSGTGQGDGYTF
J gene: TRBJ1-6; V gene: TRBV7-6; CDR3 protein: CASSLGLGPSPLHF
J gene: TRBJ2-7; V gene: TRBV5-1; CDR3 protein: CASSLGRVSYEQYF
J gene: TRBJ2-7; V gene: TRBV12-3/TRBV12-4; CDR3 protein: CASSLTARYEQYF
J gene: TRBJ2-3; V gene: TRBV7-8; CDR3 protein: CASSFRRMALVGTQYF
J gene: TRBJ2-2; V gene: TRBV6-2/TRBV6-3; CDR3 protein: CASSPIDATRYAGELFF
J gene: TRBJ2-2; V gene: TRBV12-3/TRBV12-4; CDR3 protein: CASSFTLRWREGTGELFF
J gene: TRBJ1-5; V gene: TRBV18; CDR3 protein: CASSQTPGTGEDRPQHF
J gene: TRBJ1-1; V gene: TRBV7-8; CDR3 protein: CASSLVDRYMNTEAFF
J gene: TRBJ2-3; V gene: TRBV20-1; CDR3 protein: CSARDIRGSEDTQYF
J gene: TRBJ2-5; V gene: TRBV7-2; CDR3 protein: CASSLQGTETQYF
J gene: TRBJ1-1; V gene: TRBV7-3; CDR3 protein: CASSRDLTRDTEAFF